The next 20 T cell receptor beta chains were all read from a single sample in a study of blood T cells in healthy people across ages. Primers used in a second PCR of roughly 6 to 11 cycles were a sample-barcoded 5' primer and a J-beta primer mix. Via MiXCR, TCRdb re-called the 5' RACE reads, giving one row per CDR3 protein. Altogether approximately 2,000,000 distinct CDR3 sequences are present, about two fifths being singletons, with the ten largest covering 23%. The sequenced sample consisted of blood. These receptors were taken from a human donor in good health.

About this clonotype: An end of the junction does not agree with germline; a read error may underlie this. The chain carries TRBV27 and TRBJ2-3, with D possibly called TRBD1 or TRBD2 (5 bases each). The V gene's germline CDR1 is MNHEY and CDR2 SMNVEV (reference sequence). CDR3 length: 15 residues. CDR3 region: CASSPGTVRTDTQYF. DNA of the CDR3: TGTGCCAGCAGTCCGGGGACGGTACGCACGGATACGCAGTATTTT.

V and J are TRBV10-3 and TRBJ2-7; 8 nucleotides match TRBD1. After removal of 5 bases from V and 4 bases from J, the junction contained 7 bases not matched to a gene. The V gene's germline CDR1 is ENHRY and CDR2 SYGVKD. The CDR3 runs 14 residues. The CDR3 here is CAISSLDREYEQYF. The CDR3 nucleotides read TGTGCCATCAGTTCCTTGGACAGGGAATACGAGCAGTACTTC.

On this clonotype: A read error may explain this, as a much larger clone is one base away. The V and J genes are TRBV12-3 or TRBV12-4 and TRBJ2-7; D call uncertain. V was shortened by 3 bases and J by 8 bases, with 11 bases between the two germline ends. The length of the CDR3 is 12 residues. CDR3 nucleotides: TGTGCCAGCAGTTTGAACAGATACAAGCAGTACTTC. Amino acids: CASSLNRYKQYF.

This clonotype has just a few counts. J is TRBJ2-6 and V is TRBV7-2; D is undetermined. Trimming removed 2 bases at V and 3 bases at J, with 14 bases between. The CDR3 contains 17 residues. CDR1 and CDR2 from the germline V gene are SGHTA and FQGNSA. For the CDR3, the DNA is TGTGCCAGCAGCTTAATCACAGTTTCTAATGGGGCCAACGTCCTGACTTTC. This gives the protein CASSLITVSNGANVLTF.

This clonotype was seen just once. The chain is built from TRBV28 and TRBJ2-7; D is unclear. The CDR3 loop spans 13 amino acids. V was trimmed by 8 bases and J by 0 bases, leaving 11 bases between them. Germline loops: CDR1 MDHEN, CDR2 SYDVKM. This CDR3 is CASRLGNSYEQYF. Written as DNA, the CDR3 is TGTGCCAGCCGTCTAGGGAACTCCTACGAGCAGTACTTC.

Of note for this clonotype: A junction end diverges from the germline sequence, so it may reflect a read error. The CDR3 sequence is CASRSGGAIGTDAQYF. Written as DNA, the CDR3 is TGCGCCAGCAGGTCAGGGGGCGCGATAGGCACAGATGCGCAGTATTTT. The V call is TRBV5-1, the J call TRBJ2-3, with 8 positions matching TRBD1. The CDR3 is 16 residues long. From germline, CDR1 is SGHRS and CDR2 YFSETQ. Filled out from reference TRBV5-1 and TRBJ2-3, the complete variable domain reads KAGVTQTPRYLIKTRGQQVTLSCSPISGHRSVSWYQQTPGQGLQFLFEYFSETQRNKGNFPGRFSGRQFSNSRSEMNVSTLELGDSALYLCASRSGGAIGTDAQYFGPGTRLTVL.

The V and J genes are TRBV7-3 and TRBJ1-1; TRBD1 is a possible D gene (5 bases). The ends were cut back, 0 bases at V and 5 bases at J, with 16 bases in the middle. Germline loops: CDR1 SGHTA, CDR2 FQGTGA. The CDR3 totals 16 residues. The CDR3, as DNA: TGTGCCAGCAGCTTAACCAGGGATGGTGGTATTACTGAAGCTTTCTTT. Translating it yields CASSLTRDGGITEAFF.

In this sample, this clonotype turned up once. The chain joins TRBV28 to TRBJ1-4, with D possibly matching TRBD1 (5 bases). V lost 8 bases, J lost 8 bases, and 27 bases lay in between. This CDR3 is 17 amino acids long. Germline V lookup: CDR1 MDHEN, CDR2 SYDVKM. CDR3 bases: TGTGCCAGCGCGCATCGGGGTTCCGGGACGGAAAAAGAAAAACTGTTTTTT. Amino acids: CASAHRGSGTEKEKLFF. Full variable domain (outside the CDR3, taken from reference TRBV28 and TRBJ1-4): DVKVTQSSRYLVKRTGEKVFLECVQDMDHENMFWYRQDPGLGLRLIYFSYDVKMKEKGDIPEGYSVSREKKERFSLILESASTNQTSMYLCASAHRGSGTEKEKLFFGSGTQLSVL.

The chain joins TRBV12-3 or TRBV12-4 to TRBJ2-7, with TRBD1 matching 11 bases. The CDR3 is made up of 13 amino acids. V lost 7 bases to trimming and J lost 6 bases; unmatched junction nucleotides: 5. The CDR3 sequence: CASTGTGGSEQYF. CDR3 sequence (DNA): TGTGCCAGCACCGGGACAGGGGGATCCGAGCAGTACTTC.

CDR3 sequence (DNA): TGTGCCAGCAGTACCGGTCGGGAGGCAACTAATGAAAAACTGTTTTTT. Encoded protein: CASSTGREATNEKLFF. The rearrangement uses TRBV6-5 and TRBJ1-4; D is undetermined. Deletions cut 5 bases from V and 0 bases from J, with 13 bases between. The length of the CDR3 is 16 residues. Germline CDR1 is MNHEY and CDR2 is SVGAGI.

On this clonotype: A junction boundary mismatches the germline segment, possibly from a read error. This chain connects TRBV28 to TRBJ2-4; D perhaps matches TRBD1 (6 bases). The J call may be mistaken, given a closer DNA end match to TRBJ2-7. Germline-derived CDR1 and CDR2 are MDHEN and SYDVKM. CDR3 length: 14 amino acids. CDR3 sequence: CAGSLRAGVNEQYF. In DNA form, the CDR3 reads TGTGCCGGCAGTTTAAGGGCAGGGGTAAACGAGCAGTACTTC.

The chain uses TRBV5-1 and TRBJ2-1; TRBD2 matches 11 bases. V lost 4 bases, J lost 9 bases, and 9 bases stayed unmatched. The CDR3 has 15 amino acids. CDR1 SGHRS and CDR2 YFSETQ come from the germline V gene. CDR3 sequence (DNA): TGCGCCAGCAGCCTCCTAGCGGGGGGAGGGGGTGAGCAGTTCTTC. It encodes CASSLLAGGGGEQFF.

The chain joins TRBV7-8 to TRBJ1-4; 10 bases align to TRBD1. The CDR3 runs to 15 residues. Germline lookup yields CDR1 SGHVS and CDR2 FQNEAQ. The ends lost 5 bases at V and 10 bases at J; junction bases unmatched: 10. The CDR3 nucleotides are TGTGCCAGCAGCACTGACAGGGGGCGACCGAGAAAACTGTTTTTT. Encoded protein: CASSTDRGRPRKLFF.

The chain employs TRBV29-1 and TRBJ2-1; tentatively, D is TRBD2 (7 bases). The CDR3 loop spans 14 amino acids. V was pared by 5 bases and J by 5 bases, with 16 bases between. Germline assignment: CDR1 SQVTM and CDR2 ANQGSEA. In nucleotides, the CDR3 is TGCAGCGTTTGCGGGGGCCCCATCCACAATGAGCAGTTCTTC. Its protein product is CSVCGGPIHNEQFF.

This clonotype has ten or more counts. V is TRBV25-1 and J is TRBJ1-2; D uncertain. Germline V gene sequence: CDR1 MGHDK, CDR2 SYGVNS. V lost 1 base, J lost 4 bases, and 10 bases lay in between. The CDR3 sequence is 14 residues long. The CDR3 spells CASSESFGLYGYTF. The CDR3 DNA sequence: TGTGCCAGCAGTGAATCGTTTGGGCTCTATGGCTACACCTTC.

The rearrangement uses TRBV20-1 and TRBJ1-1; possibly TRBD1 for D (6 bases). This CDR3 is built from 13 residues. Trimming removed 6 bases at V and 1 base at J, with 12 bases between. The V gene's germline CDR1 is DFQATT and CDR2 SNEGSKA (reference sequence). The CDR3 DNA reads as TGCAGTGCGGAAAGGGGGAGGAACACTGAAGCTTTCTTT. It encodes CSAERGRNTEAFF.

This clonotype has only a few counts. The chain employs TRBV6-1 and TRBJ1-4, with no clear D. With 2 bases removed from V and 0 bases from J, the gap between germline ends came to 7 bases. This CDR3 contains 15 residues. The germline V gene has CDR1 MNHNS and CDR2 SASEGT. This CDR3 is CASSESFATNEKLFF. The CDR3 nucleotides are TGTGCCAGCAGTGAATCATTTGCAACTAATGAAAAACTGTTTTTT.

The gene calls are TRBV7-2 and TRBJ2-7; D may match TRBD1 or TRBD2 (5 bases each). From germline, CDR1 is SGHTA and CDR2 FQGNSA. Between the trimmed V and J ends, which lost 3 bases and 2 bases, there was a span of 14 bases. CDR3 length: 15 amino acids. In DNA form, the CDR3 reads TGTGCCAGCAGCTTGGAATCCGGGACCGCCTACGAGCAGTACTTC. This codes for CASSLESGTAYEQYF. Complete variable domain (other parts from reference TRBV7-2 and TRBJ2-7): GAGVSQSPSNKVTEKGKDVELRCDPISGHTALYWYRQSLGQGLEFLIYFQGNSAPDKSGLPSDRFSAERTGGSVSTLTIQRTQQEDSAVYLCASSLESGTAYEQYFGPGTRLTVT.

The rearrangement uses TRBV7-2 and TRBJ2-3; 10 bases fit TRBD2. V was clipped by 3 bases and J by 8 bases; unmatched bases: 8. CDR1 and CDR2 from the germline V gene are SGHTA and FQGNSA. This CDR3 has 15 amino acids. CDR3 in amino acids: CASSFSSGGMTTQYF. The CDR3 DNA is TGTGCCAGCAGCTTCTCTAGCGGGGGAATGACTACGCAGTATTTT.

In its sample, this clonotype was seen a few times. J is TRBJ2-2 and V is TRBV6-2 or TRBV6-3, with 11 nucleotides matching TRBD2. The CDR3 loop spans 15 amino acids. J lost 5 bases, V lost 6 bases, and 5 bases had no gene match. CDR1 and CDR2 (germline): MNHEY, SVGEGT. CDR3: CASSPLAGGTGELFF. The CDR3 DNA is TGTGCCAGCAGCCCTCTAGCGGGGGGTACCGGGGAGCTGTTTTTT.